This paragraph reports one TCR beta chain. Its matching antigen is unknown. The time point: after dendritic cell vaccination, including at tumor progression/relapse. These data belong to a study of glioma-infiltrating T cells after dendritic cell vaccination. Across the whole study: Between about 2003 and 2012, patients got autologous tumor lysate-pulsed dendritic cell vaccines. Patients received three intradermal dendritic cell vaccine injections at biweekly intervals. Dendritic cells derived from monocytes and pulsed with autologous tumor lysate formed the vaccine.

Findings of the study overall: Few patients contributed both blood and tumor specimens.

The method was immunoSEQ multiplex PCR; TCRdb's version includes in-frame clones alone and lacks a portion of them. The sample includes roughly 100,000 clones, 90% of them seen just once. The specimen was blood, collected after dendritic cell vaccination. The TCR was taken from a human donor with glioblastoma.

CDR3 coding DNA: TGTGCCAGCAGCTTGTGGGGACAGCAAGAGACCCAGTACTTC. It specifies CASSLWGQQETQYF. This sequence joins TRBV5-6 and TRBJ2-5; the match to TRBD1 covers 7 bases. Germline values: CDR1 SGHDT, CDR2 YYEEEE. This CDR3 is 14 amino acids long. J lost 2 bases, V lost 1 base, and 2 bases had no gene match.